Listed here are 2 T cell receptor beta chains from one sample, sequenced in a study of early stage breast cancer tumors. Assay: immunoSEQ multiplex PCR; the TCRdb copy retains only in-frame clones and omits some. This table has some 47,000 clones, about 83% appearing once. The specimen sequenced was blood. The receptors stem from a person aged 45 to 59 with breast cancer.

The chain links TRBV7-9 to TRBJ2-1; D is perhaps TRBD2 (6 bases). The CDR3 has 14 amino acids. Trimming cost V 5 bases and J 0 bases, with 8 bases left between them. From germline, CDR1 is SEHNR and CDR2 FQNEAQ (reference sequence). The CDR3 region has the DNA TGTGCCAGCAGCACGGGACTCTCCTACAATGAGCAGTTCTTC. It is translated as CASSTGLSYNEQFF.

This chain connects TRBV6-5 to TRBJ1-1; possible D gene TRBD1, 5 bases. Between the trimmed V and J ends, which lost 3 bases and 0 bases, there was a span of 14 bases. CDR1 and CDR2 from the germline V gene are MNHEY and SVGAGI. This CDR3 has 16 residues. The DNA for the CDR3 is TGTGCCAGCAGTTATGATCTATCGGGGCTGAACACTGAAGCTTTCTTT. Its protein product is CASSYDLSGLNTEAFF.